These T cell receptor beta chains were read from a single sample in a study of T cells in Graves' hyperthyroidism and ophthalmopathy. From the multiplex PCR reads, TCRdb called clonotypes with MiXCR, one entry per CDR3 protein. The data show approximately 210,000 distinct CDR3 sequences, approximately 17% seen once. Sample: blood. The receptor set was obtained from a man aged 50 to 60 with Graves' hyperthyroidism. Both conserved end residues are part of each CDR3. D genes are given only for firm matches. Rows give clone size only sometimes, using once, few, many, or a class for an expanded clone.

clone size	V gene	J gene	D gene	CDR3 DNA	CDR3 protein
few	TRBV9	TRBJ2-5	TRBD2	TGTGCCAGCAAGGGGGGAAGCGGGGGTCAAGAGACCCAGTACTTC	CASKGGSGGQETQYF
many	TRBV27	TRBJ2-1	TRBD2	TGTGCCAGCAGCTACCTCGGAGTAGCGGGAGGCCTGGCCAATGAGCAGTTCTTC	CASSYLGVAGGLANEQFF
many	TRBV12-3/TRBV12-4	TRBJ2-1	TRBD2	TGTGCCAGCAGAAGAGCGGGGAGGGCCTATAATGAGCAGTTCTTC	CASRRAGRAYNEQFF
NA	TRBV28	TRBJ2-2	TRBD2	TGTGCCAGCAGTTCCTCGGGACTAGCGGGACCCGGGGAGCTGTTTTTT	CASSSSGLAGPGELFF
many	TRBV12-3/TRBV12-4	TRBJ2-7	TRBD2	TGTGCCAGCAGTTTCGGCGGGAGGGCCTCCTACGAGCAGTACTTC	CASSFGGRASYEQYF
many	TRBV20-1	TRBJ2-7	NA	TGCAGTGCTAGAGGTAGCGGAACAAGCTACGAGCAGTACTTC	CSARGSGTSYEQYF
many	TRBV5-8	TRBJ2-7	NA	TGTGCCAGCAGCCGCGGGCCGGGGTACGAGTCCTACGAGCAGTACTTC	CASSRGPGYESYEQYF
NA	TRBV19	TRBJ2-7	TRBD2	TGTGCCAGTAGTGGTGCTAGCGGGAGGGCCTACGAGCAGTACTTC	CASSGASGRAYEQYF
NA	TRBV7-2	TRBJ2-1	NA	TGTGCCAGCAGCCGACAACCGACCAATGAGCAGTTCTTC	CASSRQPTNEQFF
many	TRBV2	TRBJ2-1	TRBD1	TGTGCCAGCAGGGGAGGACAGGGATTAGGCAATGAGCAGTTCTTC	CASRGGQGLGNEQFF
many	TRBV5-1	TRBJ1-4	NA	TGTGCCAGCAGCTTGGGGACAACTAATGAAAAACTGTTTTTT	CASSLGTTNEKLFF
few	TRBV11-2	TRBJ2-1	TRBD2	TGTGCCAGCAGCCCCGGGACTAGCGGGAATGAGCAGTTCTTC	CASSPGTSGNEQFF
many	TRBV11-3	TRBJ2-1	TRBD1	TGTGCCAGCAGCTCACCTCGCCGGACAGGAAATGAGCAGTTCTTC	CASSSPRRTGNEQFF
many	TRBV5-1	TRBJ2-7	TRBD2	TGCGCCAGCAGCTTGGCTGGAAGCGGGAGGCCCTACGAGCAGTACTTC	CASSLAGSGRPYEQYF
many	TRBV30	TRBJ2-1	TRBD1	TGTGCCTGGAGTTTGACAGGGGGAGCGGACAATGAGCAGTTCTTC	CAWSLTGGADNEQFF
few	TRBV5-1	TRBJ1-4	TRBD1	TGCGCCAGCAGCCCTGGGACAGGGGGCGGTGAAAAACTGTTTTTT	CASSPGTGGGEKLFF
NA	TRBV6-1	TRBJ1-4	TRBD1	TGTGCCAGCAGCTTCGGACAGGGGGGAACTGAAAAACTGTTTTTT	CASSFGQGGTEKLFF
many	TRBV20-1	TRBJ2-3	NA	TGCAGTGCTAGTGGGGATTTGGGTACGCAGTATTTT	CSASGDLGTQYF
many	TRBV12-3/TRBV12-4	TRBJ2-1	NA	TGTGCCAGCAATGGCAGAAACAATGAGCAGTTCTTC	CASNGRNNEQFF
few	TRBV4-3	TRBJ1-6	NA	TGCGCCAGCAGCCAAGAAACAGGGAGTAATTCACCCCTCCACTTT	CASSQETGSNSPLHF
NA	TRBV12-3/TRBV12-4	TRBJ1-5	NA	TGTGCCAGCAGTCATATAGGTAGCAATCAGCCCCAGCATTTT	CASSHIGSNQPQHF
few	TRBV6-2/TRBV6-3	TRBJ2-7	TRBD2	TGTGCCAGCAGCCCCTATGGGGGCGGGAGGCCCCACGAGCAGTACTTC	CASSPYGGGRPHEQYF
many	TRBV9	TRBJ1-5	NA	TGTGCCAGCAGCTCGGGTACAGGTAGCAATCAGCCCCAGCATTTT	CASSSGTGSNQPQHF
many	TRBV30	TRBJ1-5	NA	TGTGCCTGGGCTACAGGAGCTCCCAATCAGCCCCAGCATTTT	CAWATGAPNQPQHF
many	TRBV28	TRBJ2-7	NA	TGTGCCAGCACCAGTCTAGGGGGGAGGGCCAGGTACGAGCAGTACTTC	CASTSLGGRARYEQYF
few	TRBV12-3/TRBV12-4	TRBJ1-6	NA	TGTGCCAGCAGTAACGGGCCGCGGGCGCATTCACCCCTCCACTTT	CASSNGPRAHSPLHF
NA	TRBV7-3	TRBJ2-1	TRBD2	TGTGCCAGCAGTGGTAGCGGGAGCACAAAGCAGCTGTTCTTC	CASSGSGSTKQLFF
many	TRBV29-1	TRBJ1-2	NA	TGCAGCGTTGTCCTAGGGACAAGGGATGGCTACACCTTC	CSVVLGTRDGYTF
many	TRBV20-1	TRBJ1-4	NA	TGCAGTGCTAGTGTACCTAATGAAAAACTGTTTTTT	CSASVPNEKLFF
many	TRBV28	TRBJ2-7	NA	TGTGCCAGCAGTTCCCTGATGAGCTCCTACGAGCAGTACTTC	CASSSLMSSYEQYF
many	TRBV20-1	TRBJ1-5	TRBD1	TGCAGTGCTAGAGGACAGGGGGATCAGCCCCAGCATTTT	CSARGQGDQPQHF
few	TRBV5-1	TRBJ1-6	TRBD1	TGCGCCAGCAGCGCACGACAGGGGGATAATTCACCCCTCCACTTT	CASSARQGDNSPLHF
NA	TRBV20-1	TRBJ2-7	NA	TGCAGTGCGACGGACGGAAGGAGCTCCTACGAGCAGTACTTC	CSATDGRSSYEQYF
many	TRBV30	TRBJ2-3	NA	TGTGCCTGGAGTATGCTAGCCGCAGATACGCAGTATTTT	CAWSMLAADTQYF
many	TRBV7-9	TRBJ2-1	TRBD2	TGTGCCAGCAGCTTAGGCGGGAGATCCTACAATGAGCAGTTCTTC	CASSLGGRSYNEQFF
NA	TRBV29-1	TRBJ2-6	NA	TGCAGCGTTTCGGGGCAATCTGGGGCCAACGTCCTGACTTTC	CSVSGQSGANVLTF
few	TRBV5-5	TRBJ2-7	NA	TGTGCCAGCAGCTTGATGGCAAGATCAGACTCCTACGAGCAGTACTTC	CASSLMARSDSYEQYF
few	TRBV4-1	TRBJ2-7	TRBD2	TGCGCCAGCAGCGGTAGCGGGAGGGCCGACTCCCCCTACGAGCAGTACTTC	CASSGSGRADSPYEQYF
few	TRBV5-1	TRBJ2-5	TRBD1	TGCGCCAGCAGCTCGGGGGGACAGGGCAAGGGGTACTTC	CASSSGGQGKGYF
many	TRBV3-1	TRBJ1-1	NA	TGTGCCAGCAGATCTCAGGGACTGAACACTGAAGCTTTCTTT	CASRSQGLNTEAFF
NA	TRBV5-1	TRBJ2-5	NA	TGCGCCAGCAGCTCCAGGGGCAGGGAGACCCAGTACTTC	CASSSRGRETQYF
once	TRBV5-1	TRBJ1-6	TRBD1	TGCGCCAGCAGCTTGTCCGGGACAGGGCAATCACCCCTCCACTTT	CASSLSGTGQSPLHF
few	TRBV6-1	TRBJ2-7	NA	TGTGCCAGCAGTTCAGCAGGGTTAAGCGAGCAGTACTTC	CASSSAGLSEQYF
NA	TRBV4-1	TRBJ1-1	NA	TGCGCCAGCAGCCAAGGGGTAGGGGATCTTAGGACTGAAGCTTTCTTT	CASSQGVGDLRTEAFF
many	TRBV6-1	TRBJ2-5	NA	TGTGCCAGCAGTGGCGGGCCAGAGCCAGAGACCCAGTACTTC	CASSGGPEPETQYF
NA	TRBV10-3	TRBJ2-2	TRBD2	TGTGCCATCAGTGAGAGGAGCGGGAGTGTAAACACCGGGGAGCTGTTTTTT	CAISERSGSVNTGELFF
many	TRBV5-6	TRBJ2-3	NA	TGTGCCAGCAGCTTCGCGAGCCTCCGCAGCACAGATACGCAGTATTTT	CASSFASLRSTDTQYF